The 28 T cell receptor beta chains below were found in one sample sequenced in a study of monozygotic twins with inflammatory bowel disease. TCRdb re-called the 5' RACE reads; every CDR3 protein appears as one record, without DNA. This sample's clone table lists 90,000 to 110,000 distinct CDR3 sequences. The sample was blood. These receptors were obtained from a human donor with ulcerative colitis or Crohn's disease, or a healthy co-twin of an affected twin (not recorded which).

This chain links TRBV6-5 with TRBJ2-2; TCRdb picks TRBD1, but there is no DNA to check that call. From germline, CDR1 is MNHEY and CDR2 SVGAGI. The CDR3 is made up of 15 amino acids. CDR3 residues: CASSYDRGPNGELFF.

The chain recombines TRBV5-5 with TRBJ2-7; the TRBD2 assignment by TCRdb is unverifiable without DNA. The CDR3 totals 16 residues. Germline CDR1 reads SGHKS; CDR2 reads YYEKEE (reference sequence). The CDR3 loop reads CASSLTLPSSSYEQYF.

The chain carries TRBV12-3 or TRBV12-4 and TRBJ2-3; the TCRdb D gene call, TRBD2, has no DNA to confirm it. CDR3 length: 17 residues. The CDR3 loop reads CASSPGLAGTSTDTQYF.

V is TRBV29-1 and J is TRBJ2-3. CDR3 length equals 15 residues. Germline-derived CDR1 and CDR2 are SQVTM and ANQGSEA. The CDR3 spells CSVEDLGSLGDTQYF.

The V call is TRBV6-6, the J call TRBJ2-7; absent DNA, TCRdb's TRBD2 call cannot be checked. This CDR3 contains 12 residues. Germline loops: CDR1 MNHNY, CDR2 SVGAGI (reference sequence). The CDR3 here is CASSSGAYEQYF.

This chain connects TRBV6-6 to TRBJ2-2. The germline V gene encodes CDR1 MNHNY and CDR2 SVGAGI (reference sequence). There are 14 residues in the CDR3. The CDR3 protein is CASSYGSSAGELFF.

The J gene is TRBJ2-1, the V gene TRBV12-3 or TRBV12-4. This CDR3 contains 14 residues. The CDR3 loop reads CASSSGFLGNEQFF.

The chain recombines TRBV12-3 or TRBV12-4 with TRBJ1-2; TCRdb outputs TRBD1, but without DNA this stays unchecked. The CDR3 extends over 14 amino acids. The CDR3 loop reads CASSITGVHYGYTF.

This chain connects TRBV6-1 to TRBJ2-7; as DNA is missing, the TRBD1 call by TCRdb cannot be tested. In germline, CDR1 is MNHNS, CDR2 SASEGT. The CDR3 is 12 residues long. CDR3 region: CASSESAPRLSF.

The gene calls are TRBV10-3 and TRBJ2-5. The CDR3 totals 13 residues. CDR1 is ENHRY, CDR2 SYGVKD, per germline. The CDR3 sequence: CAISEKAGETQYF.

This rearrangement joins TRBV4-2 to TRBJ2-4; TCRdb calls TRBD2, which cannot be checked without DNA. The CDR3 consists of 17 residues. Germline V lookup: CDR1 LGHNA, CDR2 YNFKEQ. CDR3: CASSPVSAGGDKNIQYF.

This chain connects TRBV11-2 to TRBJ2-2. The germline CDR1 and CDR2 sequences are SGHAT and FQNNGV. The CDR3 sequence is 14 residues long. CDR3 sequence reads: CASSQNKGTGELFF.

J is TRBJ1-2 and V is TRBV7-9. CDR1 and CDR2 (germline): SEHNR, FQNEAQ (reference sequence). The length of the CDR3 is 13 residues. The CDR3 here is CASSLNNNYGYTF.

The rearrangement uses TRBV7-9 and TRBJ1-4. CDR3 length: 15 amino acids. Germline lookup yields CDR1 SEHNR and CDR2 FQNEAQ (reference sequence). The CDR3 loop is CASSLAWAPNEKLFF.

The gene calls are TRBV3-1 and TRBJ2-1; the D gene TCRdb calls, TRBD2, cannot be checked with no DNA. Germline lookup yields CDR1 LGHDT and CDR2 YNNKEL (reference sequence). CDR3 length: 17 residues. CDR3 protein: CASSQAAYRGDYNEQFF.

V is TRBV5-1 and J is TRBJ2-2. This CDR3 region has 13 residues. Germline CDR1 is SGHRS and CDR2 is YFSETQ. This chain's CDR3 is CASRLDPTGELFF.

The rearrangement uses TRBV6-5 and TRBJ1-1; TCRdb calls TRBD1, which cannot be checked without DNA. Germline CDR1 and CDR2: MNHEY and SVGAGI. The CDR3 length is 16 residues. CDR3 sequence: CASSYSVDRDTAEAFF.

The J gene is TRBJ1-1, the V gene TRBV5-1; TCRdb's D call, TRBD1, is unchecked because there is no DNA. CDR1 and CDR2 (germline): SGHRS, YFSETQ. The CDR3 runs 14 residues. The CDR3 region is CASSYGQTGTEAFF.

The chain is built from TRBV9 and TRBJ2-3; TCRdb reports TRBD2, a call that lacks DNA to check it against. CDR1 and CDR2 (germline): SGDLS, YYNGEE. The CDR3 totals 15 residues. CDR3 region: CASSATTRPTDTQYF.

The chain employs TRBV28 and TRBJ1-1. The CDR3 is 11 amino acids. The germline gives CDR1 MDHEN, CDR2 SYDVKM. The CDR3 sequence is CASSFKERAFF.

The J gene is TRBJ2-1, the V gene TRBV20-1; the D call of TRBD2 rests on TCRdb alone, since no DNA is present to check it. This CDR3 has 14 residues. Per the germline V gene, CDR1 is DFQATT and CDR2 is SNEGSKA (reference sequence). The CDR3 reads CSASLGEGGNEQFF.

The chain is built from TRBV6-1 and TRBJ1-1; the D gene TCRdb calls, TRBD1, cannot be checked with no DNA. Germline CDR1 MNHNS, CDR2 SASEGT. The CDR3 spans 13 residues. The CDR3 spells CASSEYRGNEAFF.

The gene calls are TRBV14 and TRBJ2-5; the D call of TRBD1 rests on TCRdb alone, since no DNA is present to check it. The CDR3 consists of 15 residues. Per the germline V gene, CDR1 is SGHDN and CDR2 is FVKESK. Here the CDR3 reads CASSQGTGEIETQYF.

The rearrangement uses TRBV4-3 and TRBJ2-1; TCRdb selects TRBD1, and the lack of DNA leaves this call unchecked. There are 17 residues in the CDR3. Germline values: CDR1 LGHNA, CDR2 YSLEER. The CDR3: CASSQLATPSSYNEQFF.

This chain's CDR3 is CASSLVAGPSSYEQYF. V gene TRBV7-2 combines with J gene TRBJ2-7. The CDR3 has 16 residues. CDR1 is SGHTA, CDR2 FQGNSA, per germline.

The chain uses TRBV5-1 and TRBJ2-3; TCRdb names TRBD2, which stays unverified in the absence of DNA. The CDR3 runs to 15 residues. Germline lookup yields CDR1 SGHRS and CDR2 YFSETQ. This CDR3 reads CASSSSGGLVDTQYF.

This chain uses TRBV4-2 with TRBJ2-3. Germline CDR1 LGHNA, CDR2 YNFKEQ. The CDR3 has 12 residues. CDR3 residues: CASSSMGDTQYF.

V is TRBV6-4 and J is TRBJ1-1. This CDR3 spans 15 amino acids. Germline V gene lookup returns CDR1 MRHNA and CDR2 SNTAGT. The chain's CDR3 is CASSDSGELGTEAFF.